This T cell receptor (beta chain) is drawn from a study of T cell responses to AZD1222 COVID-19 vaccine. Looking at the study overall: Analyses pooled second doses at about 4 or about 12 weeks.

Clones were sequenced by immunoSEQ multiplex PCR, and TCRdb holds only the in-frame ones, with some missing. The sample contains approximately 160,000 clones, 90% of which appear only once. Study-wide results and caveats: Along spike, vaccine-associated CD4 TCRs were found throughout, with dominance at 160-218 and 743-854.

Note on this clone: Its antigen is not identified.

The clonotype was recovered from an adult in good health. The sequenced sample was peripheral blood, obtained on day 0 of AZD1222 vaccination.

This chain's CDR3 is CASSRGVGYGYTF. Written as DNA, the CDR3 is TGTGCCAGCAGCCGCGGGGTGGGCTATGGCTACACCTTC. V is TRBV28 and J is TRBJ1-2; D is uncertain. V gave up 6 bases and J gave up 4 bases, with 12 bases separating them. The CDR3 covers 13 residues. Germline CDR1 reads MDHEN; CDR2 reads SYDVKM.